The 21 T cell receptor beta chains presented below share a single source sample, sequenced in a study of metastatic and nonmetastatic thyroid tumors. MiXCR re-clonotyped the PCR reads for TCRdb. The sample lists roughly 25,000 clones; roughly 13% were seen once. Each patient went into thyroid surgery without having received any treatment. The sequenced sample was blood. The receptors derive from a female donor with papillary thyroid cancer or a benign thyroid nodule (not recorded which). Some clones in this sample may be carry-over from other donors' samples.

This clone came up many times. The chain combines TRBV7-2 with TRBJ1-1; D might be TRBD1 (6 bases). The length of the CDR3 is 17 residues. The germline gives CDR1 SGHTA, CDR2 FQGNSA. Trimming removed 5 bases at V and 1 base at J, with 20 bases between. In DNA form, the CDR3 reads TGTGCCAGCAGCCCAACCATAGGGACACGTACGAACACTGAAGCTTTCTTT. Translation gives CASSPTIGTRTNTEAFF.

This clone occurred many times. The genes are TRBV5-1 and TRBJ2-2, with 7 bases identical to TRBD2. V shed 0 bases and J 1 base; nucleotides not matched to a gene: 3. The CDR3 has 16 residues. Germline assignment: CDR1 SGHRS and CDR2 YFSETQ. The CDR3 loop is CASSLEVAGNTGELFF. The CDR3 nucleotides read TGCGCCAGCAGCTTGGAGGTAGCGGGGAACACCGGGGAGCTGTTTTTT. The full variable domain, rest sourced from reference TRBV5-1 and TRBJ2-2, is KAGVTQTPRYLIKTRGQQVTLSCSPISGHRSVSWYQQTPGQGLQFLFEYFSETQRNKGNFPGRFSGRQFSNSRSEMNVSTLELGDSALYLCASSLEVAGNTGELFFGEGSRLTVL.

This clone was recorded at least ten times. The chain is built from TRBV24-1 and TRBJ1-2; a weak D match, TRBD1 (5 bases). Looked up from germline, CDR1 is KGHDR and CDR2 is SFDVKD. The CDR3 spans 13 residues. V lost 9 bases, J lost 5 bases, and 15 bases lay in between. The CDR3 DNA reads as TGTGCCACCGCACGGGACGACGATTATGGCTACACCTTC. Protein product: CATARDDDYGYTF.

V usage is TRBV6-1 and J usage is TRBJ2-1; TRBD2 agrees at 14 bases. In germline, CDR1 is MNHNS, CDR2 SASEGT. Trimming took 6 bases from V and 9 from J; bases not matched to a gene: 4. The CDR3 totals 14 residues. The CDR3 loop reads CASRETSGRAEQFF. CDR3 nucleotides: TGTGCCAGCAGGGAGACTAGCGGGAGGGCTGAGCAGTTCTTC.

This clone was counted many times. The chain links TRBV7-2 to TRBJ2-7, with D possibly being TRBD2 (6 bases). V was clipped by 4 bases and J by 6 bases, with 10 bases between them. Germline values: CDR1 SGHTA, CDR2 FQGNSA. This CDR3 has 12 residues. The CDR3 DNA sequence: TGTGCCAGCAGCTCCTCCGGGGGCGAGCAGTACTTC. As protein: CASSSSGGEQYF.

This clone was counted many times. In nucleotides, the CDR3 is TGTGCCAGCAGGCCAGTGGGGGGCGCACTCTACTACAATGAGCAGTTCTTC. Protein product: CASRPVGGALYYNEQFF. This rearrangement joins TRBV12-3 or TRBV12-4 to TRBJ2-1; D possibly uses TRBD1 or TRBD2 (6 bases each). Trimming left V 6 bases short and J 3 bases short, with 21 bases between. This CDR3 contains 17 residues.

This clone was counted at least ten times. This may stem from a read error, because a much larger clone lies one nucleotide away. J is TRBJ2-7 and V is TRBV5-1, with a weak D call TRBD2 (5 bases). The germline V and J ends were trimmed by 4 bases and 2 bases, with 10 bases remaining between them. The CDR3 runs to 13 residues. CDR1 is SGHRS and CDR2 is YFSETQ in the germline V gene. CDR3 sequence: CASSPRGTYEQYF. CDR3 in DNA: TGCGCCAGCAGCCCCCGGGGAACCTACGAGCAGTACTTC.

This clone was counted many times. The chain joins TRBV2 to TRBJ2-5, with TRBD2 identical over 10 bases. This CDR3 comprises 18 residues. CDR1 and CDR2 from the germline V gene are SNHLY and FYNNEI. V was pared by 2 bases and J by 2 bases, with 11 bases of the junction left unmatched. CDR3 sequence reads: CASSEWGPAGGGQETQYF. In nucleotides, the CDR3 is TGTGCCAGCAGTGAATGGGGCCCAGCGGGAGGGGGGCAAGAGACCCAGTACTTC.

This rearrangement joins TRBV11-2 to TRBJ1-1; D remains unclear. Germline values: CDR1 SGHAT, CDR2 FQNNGV. Deletions cut 2 bases from V and 1 base from J, with 2 bases between. CDR3 size: 12 residues. The CDR3 coding sequence is TGTGCCAGCAGCTTATGGAACACTGAAGCTTTCTTT. Encoded protein: CASSLWNTEAFF.

This clone was observed many times. The chain recombines TRBV5-4 with TRBJ2-7; TRBD1 matches 8 bases. J was trimmed by 1 base and V by 8 bases; bases with no gene match: 8. Germline CDR1 is SGHNT and CDR2 is YYREEE (reference sequence). This CDR3 is built from 14 residues. The CDR3 coding sequence is TGTGCCAGTGGGACAGGCCGACCTTCCTACGAGCAGTACTTC. It is translated as CASGTGRPSYEQYF.

This clone showed up just a few times. This rearrangement joins TRBV27 to TRBJ2-3; 10 bases map to TRBD2. The V and J ends lost 4 bases and 2 bases, in that order; junction bases with no gene match: 6. The CDR3 consists of 16 residues. The germline CDR1 and CDR2 sequences are MNHEY and SMNVEV (reference sequence). CDR3 DNA sequence: TGTGCCAGCAGTTGGGGTAGCGGGAGGTTCACAGATACGCAGTATTTT. It is translated as CASSWGSGRFTDTQYF.

There are many counts of this clone. A junction boundary mismatches the germline segment, possibly from a read error. The chain is built from TRBV7-7 and TRBJ2-7, with 7 bases matching TRBD2. The CDR3 is 14 residues long. Per the germline V gene, CDR1 is SSHAT and CDR2 is FNYEAQ (reference sequence). CDR3 sequence (DNA): TGTGCTAGCAGCCCGGAGCGGGGTACTACCGAGCAGTACTTC. This encodes CASSPERGTTEQYF.

This clone has at least ten counts. The rearrangement joins TRBV2 to TRBJ2-1; TRBD1 matches 8 bases. The CDR3 contains 15 residues. The V gene end was trimmed by 5 bases and the J gene end by 7 bases; junction bases not matched to a gene: 10. The germline gives CDR1 SNHLY, CDR2 FYNNEI. The CDR3 region is CASSSQGADMNEQFF. As DNA, the CDR3 is TGTGCCAGCAGTTCTCAGGGGGCCGATATGAATGAGCAGTTCTTC.

This clone was detected ten times or more. This chain uses TRBV9 with TRBJ1-6; TRBD1 agrees at 7 bases. CDR1 is SGDLS, CDR2 YYNGEE, per germline. The CDR3 contains 18 residues. V trimming: 0 bases; J trimming: 0 bases; junction bases outside the gene matches: 6. CDR3 DNA: TGTGCCAGCAGCGTAGCTCCGGGACAGAGCTCCTATAATTCACCCCTCCACTTT. Protein product: CASSVAPGQSSYNSPLHF. The variable domain in full, with the rest retrieved from reference TRBV9 and TRBJ1-6, is DSGVTQTPKHLITATGQRVTLRCSPRSGDLSVYWYQQSLDQGLQFLIQYYNGEERAKGNILERFSAQQFPDLHSELNLSSLELGDSALYFCASSVAPGQSSYNSPLHFGNGTRLTVT.

This clone was seen only a few times. The V call is TRBV5-1, the J call TRBJ1-2; D gene uncertain. The CDR3 consists of 15 residues. In germline, CDR1 is SGHRS, CDR2 YFSETQ. Trimming cost V 0 bases and J 4 bases, with 13 bases left between them. The CDR3 loop is CASSLALGFGYGYTF. The CDR3 DNA follows: TGCGCCAGCAGCTTGGCCCTGGGCTTCGGCTATGGCTACACCTTC.

V is TRBV28 and J is TRBJ1-5; 7 nucleotides agree with TRBD1. J was trimmed by 4 bases and V by 1 base; bases with no gene match: 1. The CDR3 is 14 amino acids. CDR1 MDHEN and CDR2 SYDVKM come from the germline V gene. Here the CDR3 DNA reads TGTGCCAGCAGTTTATTACAGGGGAATCAGCCCCAGCATTTT. Translating it yields CASSLLQGNQPQHF.

The rearrangement links TRBV4-1 to TRBJ1-6; TRBD1 might be the D (5 bases). Trimming pared 4 bases from V and 7 bases from J, leaving 11 bases between. This CDR3 has 14 amino acids. CDR1 and CDR2 (germline): MGHRA, YSYEKL. CDR3 loop: CASSPQGQNSPLHF. Here the CDR3 DNA reads TGCGCCAGCAGCCCCCAGGGCCAGAATTCACCCCTCCACTTT.

This clone has at least ten counts. The V call is TRBV4-1, the J call TRBJ2-1; maybe TRBD2 (6 bases). Trimming removed 2 bases at V and 10 bases at J, with 21 bases between. This CDR3 has 16 residues. The germline V gene encodes CDR1 MGHRA and CDR2 YSYEKL. Written as DNA, the CDR3 is TGCGCCAGCAGCCAATTCGGAGATGGGAGCGGAGGGGAGCAGTTCTTC. It specifies CASSQFGDGSGGEQFF.

This clone was counted at least ten times. This chain joins TRBV20-1 and TRBJ2-1; D may be TRBD2 (6 bases). CDR3 length: 11 residues. The germline gives CDR1 DFQATT, CDR2 SNEGSKA (reference sequence). Trimming took off 5 bases at V and 8 bases at J, with 10 bases between the two ends. CDR3 coding DNA: TGCAGTGCTCGGAGGGCCGATGAGCAGTTCTTC. Its protein is CSARRADEQFF.

This clone was seen repeatedly, ten times or more. The chain recombines TRBV7-8 with TRBJ1-4; tentatively, D is TRBD1 (6 bases). Per germline, CDR1 SGHVS and CDR2 FQNEAQ. This CDR3 comprises 14 residues. Trimming took 1 base from V and 6 from J, leaving 9 bases between them. CDR3 DNA sequence: TGTGCCAGCAGCTTAGGGCAGGGGCATGAAAAACTGTTTTTT. Its translation: CASSLGQGHEKLFF.

This clone qualifies as medium-sized. Other DNA sequences in this sample translate to the same CDR3. The chain employs TRBV3-1 and TRBJ2-7, with TRBD2 identical over 12 bases. The V segment lost 4 bases and the J segment 0 bases; nucleotides outside the gene matches: 4. This CDR3 region has 16 residues. Per the germline V gene, CDR1 is LGHDT and CDR2 is YNNKEL (reference sequence). The CDR3 bases are TGTGCCAGCAGCCTACGGACTAGCGGGGCCTCCTACGAGCAGTACTTC. It specifies CASSLRTSGASYEQYF.